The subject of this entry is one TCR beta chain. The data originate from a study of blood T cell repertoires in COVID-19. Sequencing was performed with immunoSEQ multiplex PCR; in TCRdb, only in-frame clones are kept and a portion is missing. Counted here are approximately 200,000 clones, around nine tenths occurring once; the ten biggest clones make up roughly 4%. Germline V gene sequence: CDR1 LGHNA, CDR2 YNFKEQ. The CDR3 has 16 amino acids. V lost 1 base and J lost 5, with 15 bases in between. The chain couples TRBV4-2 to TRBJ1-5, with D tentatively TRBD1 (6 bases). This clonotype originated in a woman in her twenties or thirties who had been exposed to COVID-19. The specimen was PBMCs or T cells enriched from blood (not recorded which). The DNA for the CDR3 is TGTGCCAGCAGCCAAGTCCGGGGGGCCGGGGATCAGCCCCAGCATTTT. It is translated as CASSQVRGAGDQPQHF.